This T cell receptor (beta chain) is from a study of post-analysis software for immune sequencing data. Overall study context: The patients showed relapsing-remitting, secondary progressive and progressive-relapsing multiple sclerosis courses.

Researchers reported that TCR beta cDNA libraries carried unique molecular identifiers. MiXCR, applied by TCRdb to the PCR reads, yields one record per CDR3 protein. Seen here are fewer than 850,000 distinct CDR3 sequences, approximately 30% observed once, and the top ten hold 0.5% to 0.6%. This clonotype was recorded a few times. Its antigen is still unknown. Study-wide points: Controls significantly exceeded multiple sclerosis patients in normalized Chao1 diversity. Same-batch preparations were strongly co-clustered by F measure.

The clonotype originates from a girl aged 10-17 years with multiple sclerosis. Material: blood.

The CDR3 here is CASSLAGGYTGELFF. The CDR3 region has the DNA TGTGCCAGCAGCTTAGCGGGAGGGTACACCGGGGAGCTGTTTTTT. This chain uses TRBV7-2 with TRBJ2-2; TRBD2 matches 7 bases. The J segment lost 3 bases and the V segment lost 0 bases, leaving 1 base of the junction unmatched. Germline loops: CDR1 SGHTA, CDR2 FQGNSA. The CDR3 totals 15 residues.